The present T cell receptor (beta chain) was sequenced within a study of blood T cell repertoires in COVID-19. CDR3 length: 15 amino acids. Germline-derived CDR1 and CDR2 are MNHNS and SASEGT. The J segment lost 4 bases and the V segment lost 1 base, leaving 4 bases of the junction unmatched. The table lists this clone with a few counts. Enrollees, about 18 to 100 years old, lived in about two dozen US areas. The table came from immunoSEQ multiplex PCR; TCRdb's copy has only in-frame clones and leaves some out. Of 400,000 or so clones listed, 90% are singletons. The sequence derives from a man between 18 and 29 years old who had recovered from COVID-19. Input material: PBMCs or T cells enriched from blood (not recorded which). The V gene is TRBV6-1, the J gene TRBJ1-2; 9 bases agree with TRBD1. CDR3 nucleotides: TGTGCCAGCAGTGAAGAGGAGACAGGGGGCTATGGCTACACCTTC. Amino acids: CASSEEETGGYGYTF.